This T cell receptor (beta chain) was observed in a study of T cell changes during pregnancy in multiple sclerosis. This CDR3 has 14 amino acids. CDR1 is SGHAT, CDR2 FQNNGV, per germline. V gave up 5 bases and J gave up 10 bases; unmatched junction bases: 8. The assay was immunoSEQ multiplex PCR, and TCRdb's table has in-frame clones only and misses some. This sample has 72,000 or so clones, with about 92% found just once. Source: peripheral blood, taken in the second trimester of pregnancy. The TCR comes from a female donor with multiple sclerosis, enrolled in a pregnancy study. This chain uses TRBV11-2 with TRBJ2-1, with 10 bases aligning to TRBD2. CDR3 coding DNA: TGTGCCAGCAGCAAGAGCGGGGGGGCCGGAGAGCAGTTCTTC. It encodes CASSKSGGAGEQFF.